A selection of T cell receptor beta chains follows, all from one sample in a study of blood T cell repertoires in COVID-19. Sequencing was performed with immunoSEQ multiplex PCR; in TCRdb, only in-frame clones are kept and a portion is missing. The table has about 150,000 clones, approximately 86% seen once. The sequenced sample was peripheral blood. Receptors originate from a man between 65 and 79 years old with acute or convalescent COVID-19. CDR3s include the opening cysteine and the closing phenylalanine or tryptophan. Each record gives: CDR3 protein, CDR3 DNA, clone size, V gene, D gene, J gene, CDR3 length. A D gene is named only where the DNA matches it firmly. Size is omitted from some rows. Given values are once, few, many or a class for expanded clones.

CASSARISVWDGYTF | TGTGCCAGCAGCGCCAGGATCTCCGTCTGGGATGGCTACACCTTC | NA | TRBV2 | NA | TRBJ1-2 | 15
CATSRDGRTGGHGYTF | TGTGCCACCAGCAGAGATGGTAGAACAGGGGGCCATGGCTACACCTTC | NA | TRBV15 | TRBD1 | TRBJ1-2 | 16
CASSDDTFSGNTIYF | TGTGCCAGCAGTGACGACACCTTCTCTGGAAACACCATATATTTT | once | TRBV6-1 | NA | TRBJ1-3 | 15
CASSLGQLTEAFF | TGTGCCAGCAGCCTTGGACAGCTCACTGAAGCTTTCTTT | NA | TRBV5-6 | NA | TRBJ1-1 | 13
CASSLQGGPNSNQPQHF | TGTGCCAGCAGTCTCCAAGGAGGGCCTAATAGCAATCAGCCCCAGCATTTT | NA | TRBV28 | NA | TRBJ1-5 | 17
CASSLVAGETDTQYF | TGTGCCAGCAGCTTAGTAGCGGGAGAGACAGATACGCAGTATTTT | NA | TRBV7-6 | TRBD2 | TRBJ2-3 | 15
CASSQDHRAGWRRSTEAFF | TGTGCCAGCAGCCAAGATCACAGGGCAGGGTGGAGGAGGAGCACTGAAGCTTTCTTT | NA | TRBV14 | NA | TRBJ1-1 | 19
CASSQGTPFEGGTDTQYF | TGTGCCAGCAGCCAAGGTACCCCTTTCGAGGGAGGTACAGATACGCAGTATTTT | NA | TRBV3-1/TRBV3-2 | NA | TRBJ2-3 | 18
CATEDGRAGDTQYF | TGTGCCACGGAGGACGGGAGGGCCGGGGATACGCAGTATTTT | NA | TRBV10-3 | TRBD2 | TRBJ2-3 | 14
CASSELKGVGWNEQFF | TGTGCCAGCAGTGAACTGAAGGGGGTAGGTTGGAATGAGCAGTTCTTC | NA | TRBV6-1 | NA | TRBJ2-1 | 16
CSDHFDNEQFF | TGCAGCGACCACTTTGACAATGAGCAGTTCTTC | many | TRBV29-1 | NA | TRBJ2-1 | 11
CASSQDPGFSYNEQFF | TGCGCCAGCAGCCAAGATCCGGGATTCTCCTACAATGAGCAGTTCTTC | NA | TRBV4-1 | NA | TRBJ2-1 | 16
CASSPGQGRRYTF | TGTGCCAGCAGCCCCGGACAGGGCCGGCGCTACACCTTC | NA | TRBV7-3 | TRBD1 | TRBJ1-2 | 13
CASSLFGLAGALGTDTQYF | TGTGCCAGCAGCTTATTTGGGCTAGCGGGAGCACTGGGCACAGATACGCAGTATTTT | once | TRBV7-2 | TRBD2 | TRBJ2-3 | 19
CATSRGSGSGTEAFF | TGTGCCACCAGCAGAGGGTCAGGGTCGGGCACTGAAGCTTTCTTT | many | TRBV15 | NA | TRBJ1-1 | 15
CASSYSSGTSSYNEQFF | TGTGCCAGCAGTTACTCAAGCGGGACGAGCTCCTACAATGAGCAGTTCTTC | NA | TRBV6-2/TRBV6-3 | TRBD2 | TRBJ2-1 | 17
CASSLGRGNEQFF | TGTGCCAGCAGTTTAGGACGGGGCAATGAGCAGTTCTTC | NA | TRBV27 | NA | TRBJ2-1 | 13
CASKGGSSTDTQYF | TGTGCCAGCAAGGGCGGGAGTAGCACAGATACGCAGTATTTT | few | TRBV2 | TRBD2 | TRBJ2-3 | 14
CASSPSGTVNTEAFF | TGTGCCAGCAGCCCAAGCGGGACCGTGAACACTGAAGCTTTCTTT | NA | TRBV7-6 | NA | TRBJ1-1 | 15
CASSVHGTGNTGELFF | TGTGCCAGTAGTGTCCATGGGACAGGGAACACCGGGGAGCTGTTTTTT | NA | TRBV19 | TRBD1 | TRBJ2-2 | 16
CASSFRGISNQPQHF | TGTGCCAGCAGTTTTAGAGGGATTAGCAATCAGCCCCAGCATTTT | NA | TRBV27 | NA | TRBJ1-5 | 15
CASSGRTGDTGELFF | TGTGCCAGCAGTGGGCGGACAGGGGATACCGGGGAGCTGTTTTTT | NA | TRBV11-1 | TRBD1 | TRBJ2-2 | 15
CASSGGLAGAGIQYF | TGTGCCAGCAGCGGCGGACTAGCGGGGGCTGGAATTCAGTACTTC | NA | TRBV5-4 | TRBD2 | TRBJ2-4 | 15
CASSSGLDYNEQFF | TGTGCCAGCAGCTCGGGACTAGACTACAATGAGCAGTTCTTC | NA | TRBV5-4 | TRBD2 | TRBJ2-1 | 14
CASSLVREGTGELFF | TGTGCCAGCAGCCTGGTGCGGGAAGGCACCGGGGAGCTGTTTTTT | NA | TRBV5-5 | NA | TRBJ2-2 | 15
CASSQEIFAGSGNTIYF | TGCGCCAGCAGCCAAGAGATTTTCGCAGGCTCTGGAAACACCATATATTTT | NA | TRBV4-3 | NA | TRBJ1-3 | 17